A selection of T cell receptor beta chains follows, all from one sample in a study of blood T cell repertoires in COVID-19. Repertoires were generated with immunoSEQ multiplex PCR, while TCRdb's copy carries only in-frame clones and drops some. The repertoire includes 390,000 or so clones, about 83% of them detected once, and approximately 9.3% sits in the top ten. The sequencing input was PBMCs or T cells enriched from blood (not recorded which). The receptors originated from a woman between 45 and 60 years old who had recovered from COVID-19. CDR3s include the opening cysteine and the closing phenylalanine or tryptophan. D genes are given only for firm matches. Clone size is not always given. Where it is, it says once, few, many or a class for expanded clones.

TRBV11-2	.	TRBJ2-2	TRBD2	TGTGCCAGCAGTCAACCTACTAGCGGGGGGGCCCGGTACACCGGGGAGCTGTTTTTT	CASSQPTSGGARYTGELFF
TRBV11-2	.	TRBJ1-1	.	TGTGCCAGCAGCTTAGATCAGGGCGGTTGGGTAGGGAACACTGAAGCTTTCTTT	CASSLDQGGWVGNTEAFF
TRBV11-2	.	TRBJ2-1	TRBD2	TGTGCCAGCAGCCGAGGGACTAGCGGGGGGGCATTCAATGAGCAGTTCTTC	CASSRGTSGGAFNEQFF
TRBV25-1	.	TRBJ1-1	.	TGTGCCAGCAGTGAAAAGGGTGGTAGGAGGGCGTCGAACACTGAAGCTTTCTTT	CASSEKGGRRASNTEAFF
TRBV19	.	TRBJ1-1	.	TGTGCCAGTAGTGCCCATGAAGGGGACACTGAAGCTTTCTTT	CASSAHEGDTEAFF
TRBV7-8	.	TRBJ2-7	TRBD2	TGTGCCAGCAGTTCGGGCCGGACTAGCGGGGCCTACGAGCAGTACTTC	CASSSGRTSGAYEQYF
TRBV3-1/TRBV3-2	.	TRBJ1-2	.	TGTGCCAGCGGTCACGGACAAGGGTACACCTTC	CASGHGQGYTF
TRBV7-9	.	TRBJ2-1	TRBD2	TGTGCCAGCAGCTTCCCCCTCGCGGGGGGGACCTACAATGAGCAGTTCTTC	CASSFPLAGGTYNEQFF
TRBV5-6	.	TRBJ1-2	.	TGTGCCAGCAGCTCACCACTACAGGGTAACTATGGCTACACCTTC	CASSSPLQGNYGYTF
TRBV2	.	TRBJ1-3	TRBD1	TGTGCCAGCAGCGTACAGGGGCCATTAGGAAAGAGCACCATATATTTT	CASSVQGPLGKSTIYF
TRBV28	.	TRBJ1-6	.	TGTGCCACCCTGGACTTCGGCTCCTATAATTCACCCCTCCACTTT	CATLDFGSYNSPLHF
TRBV13	.	TRBJ1-2	.	TGTGCCAGCAGCCGCGGTAACTATGGCTACACCTTC	CASSRGNYGYTF
TRBV2	.	TRBJ2-3	TRBD2	TGTGCCAGCATGTTCCCCGGCGGGGGGACAGATACGCAGTATTTT	CASMFPGGGTDTQYF
TRBV10-1	.	TRBJ1-2	TRBD1	TGCCCCACGGCTCGGACAGGGGATTTGTGTTTGAATGGCTACACCTTC	CPTARTGDLCLNGYTF
TRBV3-1/TRBV3-2	.	TRBJ1-3	.	TGTGCCAGCAGCCGAGAGGGGCTACTCTCTGGAAACACCATATATTTT	CASSREGLLSGNTIYF
TRBV9	.	TRBJ2-1	TRBD1	TGTGCCAGCAGCCTCCACCCGGGACAGAGGAACAATGAGCAGTTCTTC	CASSLHPGQRNNEQFF
TRBV2	.	TRBJ2-2	.	TGTGCCAGCAGTGGAGTGAACACCGGGGAGCTGTTTTTT	CASSGVNTGELFF
TRBV3-1/TRBV3-2	.	TRBJ2-7	TRBD1	TGTGCCAGCAGCCGTGGACAGGTCTTGTACGGTTCCTACGAGCAGTACTTC	CASSRGQVLYGSYEQYF
TRBV28	.	TRBJ1-4	TRBD1	TGTGCCAGCAGTACAGGGGGGAAAACTAATGAAAAACTGTTTTTT	CASSTGGKTNEKLFF
TRBV2	.	TRBJ1-1	.	TGTGCCAGCAGTGCGAGGACAAACTACCAAGCTTTCTTT	CASSARTNYQAFF
TRBV7-9	.	TRBJ2-7	.	TGTGCCAGCAGCTCCTCCCTGGCCGATTCCCAGTACTTC	CASSSSLADSQYF
TRBV29-1	.	TRBJ1-1	.	TGCAGCGTGGACAGCTCGAACACTGAAGCTTTCTTT	CSVDSSNTEAFF
TRBV19	.	TRBJ1-2	TRBD1	TGTGCCAGTAGTATCCGGACAGGGGTAAATGGCTACACCTTC	CASSIRTGVNGYTF
TRBV6-4	.	TRBJ2-1	.	TGTGCCAGCAGTGACAATACTCAGGGAAGCTCCTACAATGAGCAGTTCTTC	CASSDNTQGSSYNEQFF
TRBV4-1	.	TRBJ2-5	TRBD2	TGCGCCAGCAGCGCAGGACTAGCGGCAGAGACCCAGTACTTC	CASSAGLAAETQYF
TRBV5-6	.	TRBJ2-7	TRBD2	TGTGCCAGCGATATCGGCGGGGGGTGGTCCTACGAGCAGTACTTC	CASDIGGGWSYEQYF
TRBV7-9	.	TRBJ2-7	.	TGTGCCAGCAGTTCCGCTTACGTACAGAAAAGCTCCTACGAGCAGTACTTC	CASSSAYVQKSSYEQYF
TRBV28	.	TRBJ1-3	TRBD1	TGTGCCAGCAGTTCACCGGGACAGGCCTCTGGAAACACCATATATTTT	CASSSPGQASGNTIYF
TRBV10-3	.	TRBJ1-2	TRBD1	TGTGCCATCAGTGAGTCGGGGGGACAGGGGAAGATCGATGGCTACACCTTC	CAISESGGQGKIDGYTF
TRBV7-8	.	TRBJ1-2	TRBD1	TGTGCCAGCAGCTTTCAACAGGGGGTTAACTATGGCTACACCTTC	CASSFQQGVNYGYTF
TRBV2	.	TRBJ1-2	TRBD1	TGTGCCAGCAGTGATTTGGGACAGGGAATAGATGGCTACACCTTC	CASSDLGQGIDGYTF
TRBV4-2	.	TRBJ2-5	TRBD2	TGTGCCAGCAGCCAAGATGGGGTCAGCGGGGGGCAACAAGGCCAAGAGACCCAGTACTTC	CASSQDGVSGGQQGQETQYF
TRBV19	.	TRBJ1-1	TRBD1	TGTGCCAGTAGTACGGGACAGAGCATGAACACTGAAGCTTTCTTT	CASSTGQSMNTEAFF
TRBV20-1	.	TRBJ2-3	.	TGCAGTATCGGGTGGACAGATACGCAGTATTTT	CSIGWTDTQYF
TRBV5-1	.	TRBJ2-7	.	TGCGCCAGCAGCACCCACCTCGGGGGAACAGCGCAGTACTTC	CASSTHLGGTAQYF
TRBV9	few	TRBJ1-1	TRBD1	TGTGCCAGCAGCGTTTGGGACAGGGTCGGATCTGAAGCTTTCTTT	CASSVWDRVGSEAFF
TRBV27	.	TRBJ1-6	.	TGTGCCAGCAGTTTAGGGGGGGCTTTAGGGTCACCCCTCCACTTT	CASSLGGALGSPLHF
TRBV7-9	.	TRBJ2-7	.	TGTGCCAGCAGCTTAGACAGGGAAACCCCCTACGAGCAGTACTTC	CASSLDRETPYEQYF
TRBV6-5	once	TRBJ1-6	.	TGTGCCAGCACACGTTCGGAGCAGGGTGGTTCACCCCTCCACTTT	CASTRSEQGGSPLHF
TRBV28	.	TRBJ2-1	.	TGTGCCAGCAGTTTATTGAACAGGGTCTATGAGCAGTTCTTC	CASSLLNRVYEQFF
TRBV2	.	TRBJ1-2	.	TGTGCCAGCAGTGGGGCAGGGATTCCGGGCGGCTACACCTTC	CASSGAGIPGGYTF
TRBV11-3	.	TRBJ2-7	.	TGTGCCAGCAGCTTAGGCAGGGACTACGAGCAGTACTTC	CASSLGRDYEQYF
TRBV27	.	TRBJ1-1	.	TGTGCCAGCAGTTTCAGGGTAAAGACTGAAGCTTTCTTT	CASSFRVKTEAFF
TRBV4-1	.	TRBJ2-7	.	TGCGCCAGCAGCCTAAGCCCCGGTGACTCCTACGAGCAGTACTTC	CASSLSPGDSYEQYF
TRBV2	once	TRBJ2-7	TRBD2	TGTGCCAGCAGCGGACTAGCGGGAAACGAGCAGTACTTC	CASSGLAGNEQYF
TRBV27	.	TRBJ1-5	TRBD1	TGTGCCAGCAGTACTAAACTCGGGACAGGAGAAGCCCAGCATTTT	CASSTKLGTGEAQHF